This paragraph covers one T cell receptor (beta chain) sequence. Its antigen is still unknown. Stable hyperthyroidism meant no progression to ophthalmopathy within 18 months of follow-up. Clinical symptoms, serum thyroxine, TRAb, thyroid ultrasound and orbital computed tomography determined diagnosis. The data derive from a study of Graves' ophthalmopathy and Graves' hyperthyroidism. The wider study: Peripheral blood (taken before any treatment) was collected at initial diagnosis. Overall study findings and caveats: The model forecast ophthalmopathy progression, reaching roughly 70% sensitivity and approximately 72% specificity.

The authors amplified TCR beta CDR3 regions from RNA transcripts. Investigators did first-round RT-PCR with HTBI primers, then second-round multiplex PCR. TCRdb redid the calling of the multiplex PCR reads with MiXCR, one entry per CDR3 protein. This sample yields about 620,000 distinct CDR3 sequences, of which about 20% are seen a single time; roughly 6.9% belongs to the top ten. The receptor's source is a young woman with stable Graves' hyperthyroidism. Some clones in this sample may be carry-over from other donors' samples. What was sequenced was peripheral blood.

The DNA of the CDR3 is TGTGCCAGCAGCTTATTTAAGGGGGCTGAAGCTTTCTTT. This encodes CASSLFKGAEAFF. V gene TRBV11-3 combines with J gene TRBJ1-1, with D maybe TRBD1 (6 bases). V lost 2 bases and J 6 bases, leaving 10 bases between the germline ends. The CDR3 runs to 13 residues. Germline values: CDR1 SGHNT, CDR2 YENEEA.